The subject of this entry is one T cell receptor beta chain. Individuals aged about 18 to 89 years were recruited from fewer than 30 US areas. Self-reported history from a screening survey and questionnaire set each donor's cohort. The data were obtained in a study of blood T cell repertoires in COVID-19. Across the study: Nucleic acid was either cDNA or gDNA, and it came from T cells, B-cell-depleted T cells, or PBMCs.

CDR3 size: 24 residues. V shed 3 bases and J 0 bases; nucleotides not matched to a gene: 28. Per the germline V gene, CDR1 is KGHSH and CDR2 is LQKENI. As originally analysed: Reference gene primers were amplified, and this amplification served to estimate nucleated cell counts. Generated by immunoSEQ multiplex PCR, the TCRdb table keeps only in-frame clones and is missing some. V, J and clone size reflect that table, while D and trimming were determined from the DNA. The sample gives some 370,000 clones, roughly four fifths of which show up once; around 5% is in the top ten. What was sequenced was PBMCs or T cells enriched from blood (not recorded which). This receptor was identified in a woman aged 45-60 years who had recovered from COVID-19. This rearrangement joins TRBV18 to TRBJ2-7; the match to TRBD1 covers 11 bases. The CDR3 protein is CASSPRTGGRVSGSPTTSSYEQYF. In DNA form, the CDR3 reads TGTGCCAGCTCACCGAGGACAGGGGGCAGAGTGAGCGGGAGTCCAACAACTAGCTCCTACGAGCAGTACTTC.